This is a list of T cell receptor beta chains from one sample in a study of T-cell reconstitution after alpha-beta-depleted transplantation in children. TCRdb called the PCR reads again in MiXCR, with one record for every CDR3 protein. Of fewer than 400,000 distinct CDR3 sequences in the sample, approximately 23% are singletons; the top ten hold 9.5% to 12%. Sequencing used PBMCs, mostly from graft donor cells, obtained 180 days after TCRalphabeta/CD19-depleted stem cell transplant. The source is a male patient between 10 and 17 years old who had a stem cell transplant for acute lymphoblastic leukemia, so the T cells may come from the graft donor. The CDR3 runs from the conserved cysteine through the conserved F or W. The D gene is left open where the match is weak. Clone size is not always given. Where it is, it says once, few, many or a class for expanded clones.

TRBJ1-4 | TRBD1 | TRBV7-8 | . | CASRRGQGFTRATNEKLFF | TGTGCCAGCAGAAGAGGACAGGGTTTTACCCGAGCAACTAATGAAAAACTGTTTTTT
TRBJ2-2 | . | TRBV30 | . | CAWSVWNTGELFF | TGTGCCTGGAGTGTGTGGAACACCGGGGAGCTGTTTTTT
TRBJ2-3 | . | TRBV27 | . | CASSFSGDADTQYF | TGTGCCAGCAGTTTTTCGGGGGACGCAGATACGCAGTATTTT
TRBJ1-4 | . | TRBV4-1 | . | CASSPGSGSNEKLFF | TGCGCCAGCAGCCCAGGCTCCGGCAGCAACGAAAAACTGTTTTTT
TRBJ2-7 | . | TRBV20-1 | . | CSARDGRRYEQYF | TGCAGTGCTAGGGACGGGCGAAGATACGAGCAGTACTTC
TRBJ2-7 | TRBD2 | TRBV7-8 | . | CASSLVSGGSGRARYEQYF | TGTGCCAGCAGCTTAGTCTCTGGTGGTAGCGGGAGGGCAAGGTACGAGCAGTACTTC
TRBJ2-7 | TRBD2 | TRBV5-1 | few | CASSLVVLAGGEQYF | TGCGCCAGCAGCTTGGTGGTACTAGCGGGAGGCGAGCAGTACTTC
TRBJ2-7 | . | TRBV28 | . | CASSLGGMGYEQYF | TGTGCCAGCAGTTTGGGCGGTATGGGCTACGAGCAGTACTTC
TRBJ2-7 | . | TRBV7-2 | . | CASSEPGLSSYEQYF | TGTGCCAGCAGCGAACCGGGACTCAGCTCCTACGAGCAGTACTTC
TRBJ1-2 | . | TRBV14 | . | CASSQEDRFYYGYTF | TGTGCCAGCAGCCAAGAGGACCGATTCTACTATGGCTACACCTTC
TRBJ2-7 | TRBD2 | TRBV4-1 | . | CASSHPSAGNVYEQYF | TGCGCCAGCAGCCACCCCTCAGCGGGAAATGTTTACGAGCAGTACTTC
TRBJ1-1 | TRBD1 | TRBV6-5 | few | CASSYYRGPDEAFF | TGTGCCAGCAGCTATTACAGGGGGCCGGATGAAGCTTTCTTT
TRBJ2-1 | TRBD1 | TRBV7-9 | few | CASSDARQGTSYNEQFF | TGTGCCAGCAGCGACGCCCGACAGGGGACCTCCTACAATGAGCAGTTCTTC
TRBJ2-3 | . | TRBV20-1 | . | CSAEGADTQYF | TGCAGTGCTGAGGGGGCAGATACGCAGTATTTT
TRBJ2-1 | . | TRBV12-3/TRBV12-4 | few | CASSFVLAYNEQFF | TGTGCCAGCAGTTTCGTCCTAGCATACAATGAGCAGTTCTTC
TRBJ2-7 | . | TRBV12-3/TRBV12-4 | few | CASSIFNYEQYF | TGTGCCAGCTCGATTTTTAACTACGAGCAGTACTTC
TRBJ2-7 | . | TRBV28 | . | CASSLSLTASYYEQYF | TGTGCCAGCAGTTTGTCCCTCACAGCTTCCTACTACGAGCAGTACTTC
TRBJ1-1 | . | TRBV7-6 | few | CASRPLMNTEAFF | TGTGCCAGCCGGCCTCTGATGAACACTGAAGCTTTCTTT
TRBJ2-1 | TRBD2 | TRBV5-1 | few | CASSMPSGSGYNEQFF | TGCGCCAGCAGCATGCCTAGCGGGAGCGGATACAATGAGCAGTTCTTC
TRBJ2-1 | TRBD2 | TRBV12-3/TRBV12-4 | . | CASSMTRGGSTEQFF | TGTGCCAGCAGTATGACCCGGGGGGGCTCTACTGAGCAGTTCTTC
TRBJ2-3 | . | TRBV28 | . | CASSFVGVDTQYF | TGTGCCAGCAGTTTCGTGGGGGTGGATACGCAGTATTTT
TRBJ1-2 | . | TRBV3-1 | few | CASSQARVWEDYGYTF | TGTGCCAGCAGCCAGGCCCGGGTTTGGGAGGACTATGGCTACACCTTC
TRBJ2-1 | TRBD2 | TRBV11-2 | . | CATWGQVTATSGMWNEQFF | TGTGCCACCTGGGGTCAAGTCACGGCGACTAGCGGGATGTGGAATGAGCAGTTCTTC
TRBJ2-5 | . | TRBV12-3/TRBV12-4 | . | CASRHRHQETQYF | TGTGCCAGCAGACACCGACACCAAGAGACCCAGTACTTC
TRBJ2-7 | . | TRBV4-2 | . | CASSQVTGFSYEQYF | TGTGCCAGCAGCCAAGTTACAGGGTTCTCCTACGAGCAGTACTTC
TRBJ2-5 | . | TRBV5-5 | few | CASSSPGLPTNQETQYF | TGTGCCAGCAGCTCCCCGGGACTCCCTACGAACCAAGAGACCCAGTACTTC
TRBJ2-2 | TRBD1 | TRBV6-5 | few | CASSYSRTTGSTGELFF | TGTGCCAGCAGTTACTCGAGGACGACAGGGAGCACCGGGGAGCTGTTTTTT
TRBJ1-4 | . | TRBV20-1 | few | CSPWGRAYRNEKLFF | TGCAGTCCCTGGGGCAGGGCCTACCGAAATGAAAAACTGTTTTTT
TRBJ2-5 | . | TRBV6-2/TRBV6-3 | . | CASSRRGTQYF | TGTGCCAGCAGCCGTCGGGGGACCCAGTACTTC
TRBJ1-2 | . | TRBV15 | many | CATSRGKGGIYGYTF | TGTGCCACCAGCAGAGGGAAGGGAGGAATCTATGGCTACACCTTC
TRBJ2-7 | . | TRBV7-9 | few | CASSQIGGRLEQYF | TGTGCCAGCAGCCAGATTGGGGGGCGGCTCGAGCAGTACTTC
TRBJ2-1 | . | TRBV7-2 | few | CASSLAALSSYNEQFF | TGTGCCAGCAGCTTAGCAGCATTAAGCTCCTACAATGAGCAGTTCTTC
TRBJ1-5 | . | TRBV25-1 | few | CASSAGRQPQHF | TGTGCCAGCAGTGCAGGGAGACAGCCCCAGCATTTT
TRBJ1-1 | . | TRBV20-1 | . | CSAQGRLGTEAFF | TGCAGTGCTCAGGGGCGGTTGGGCACTGAAGCTTTCTTT
TRBJ2-1 | TRBD2 | TRBV6-2/TRBV6-3 | few | CASSYLSGSYNEQFF | TGTGCCAGCAGTTACCTTAGCGGGAGCTACAATGAGCAGTTCTTC
TRBJ2-4 | . | TRBV27 | . | CASSYVTGHIQYF | TGTGCCAGCAGTTACGTGACAGGTCACATTCAGTACTTC
TRBJ2-3 | TRBD2 | TRBV6-2/TRBV6-3 | . | CAGRLAGRTDTQYF | TGTGCCGGTCGACTAGCGGGACGCACAGATACGCAGTATTTT
TRBJ2-7 | . | TRBV10-3 | . | CAISSPTDEQYF | TGTGCCATCAGTTCCCCGACAGACGAGCAGTACTTC
TRBJ1-1 | . | TRBV6-5 | . | CASSYLIRRNTEAFF | TGTGCCAGCAGTTATTTAATTCGGCGGAACACTGAAGCTTTCTTT
TRBJ2-7 | . | TRBV7-9 | . | CASSRGEQGKPYVQYF | TGTGCCAGCAGCCGTGGAGAGCAGGGGAAGCCCTACGTGCAGTACTTC
TRBJ2-3 | . | TRBV4-2 | many | CASRGAYLSTDTQYF | TGTGCCAGCAGAGGGGCTTACCTTAGCACAGATACGCAGTATTTT
TRBJ1-1 | . | TRBV20-1 | once | CSARVAIGRRNTEAFF | TGCAGTGCTAGAGTAGCCATAGGGCGTAGGAACACTGAAGCTTTCTTT
TRBJ1-1 | . | TRBV24-1 | few | CATSDLNSGEAFF | TGTGCCACCAGTGATTTGAATTCAGGGGAAGCTTTCTTT
TRBJ2-2 | TRBD2 | TRBV27 | . | CASSLLAGVGTGELFF | TGTGCCAGCAGTTTACTAGCGGGAGTGGGCACCGGGGAGCTGTTTTTT
TRBJ2-5 | . | TRBV20-1 | few | CSALQVTQYF | TGCAGTGCCCTGCAGGTGACCCAGTACTTC
TRBJ2-5 | . | TRBV12-3/TRBV12-4 | . | CASRDGLSPQYF | TGTGCCAGCAGGGACGGGTTATCGCCCCAGTACTTC
TRBJ1-1 | . | TRBV9 | few | CASSVGIGEWGTEAFF | TGTGCCAGCAGCGTAGGAATCGGGGAATGGGGCACTGAAGCTTTCTTT
TRBJ2-7 | . | TRBV5-5 | . | CASSRRTATYEQYF | TGTGCCAGCAGCCGCAGGACAGCTACCTACGAGCAGTACTTC
TRBJ2-7 | TRBD2 | TRBV18 | . | CASSRRGTSLPYEQYF | TGTGCCAGCTCACGGCGAGGGACTAGTCTCCCCTACGAGCAGTACTTC
TRBJ1-5 | . | TRBV13 | . | CASRIRGSNQPQHF | TGTGCCAGCAGGATTAGGGGGAGCAATCAGCCCCAGCATTTT
TRBJ2-5 | . | TRBV5-1 | . | CASSLQGGETQYF | TGTGCCAGTAGTTTACAGGGGGGGGAGACCCAGTACTTC
TRBJ1-3 | . | TRBV6-1 | . | CASFDTGSGNTIYF | TGTGCCAGCTTCGACACGGGCTCTGGAAACACCATATATTTT
TRBJ2-3 | . | TRBV7-9 | . | CASSLADDTQYF | TGTGCCAGCAGCTTAGCAGACGATACGCAGTATTTT
TRBJ1-1 | TRBD1 | TRBV6-5 | few | CASSYGGTGGTEAFF | TGTGCCAGCAGTTACGGCGGGACAGGTGGAACTGAAGCTTTCTTT
TRBJ2-3 | . | TRBV5-1 | few | CASRATGWGTDTQYF | TGCGCCAGCAGAGCGACAGGTTGGGGCACAGATACGCAGTATTTT
TRBJ2-2 | . | TRBV9 | few | CASSPIGGPTGELFF | TGTGCCAGCAGCCCAATTGGCGGGCCCACCGGGGAGCTGTTTTTT
TRBJ2-7 | TRBD2 | TRBV7-9 | . | CASSLAPVAGRVYEQYF | TGTGCCAGCAGCTTAGCGCCGGTAGCGGGAAGGGTCTACGAGCAGTACTTC
TRBJ2-1 | TRBD2 | TRBV7-6 | . | CASSPADLAGVSYNEQFF | TGTGCCAGCAGCCCCGCGGATCTAGCGGGAGTGTCCTACAATGAGCAGTTCTTC